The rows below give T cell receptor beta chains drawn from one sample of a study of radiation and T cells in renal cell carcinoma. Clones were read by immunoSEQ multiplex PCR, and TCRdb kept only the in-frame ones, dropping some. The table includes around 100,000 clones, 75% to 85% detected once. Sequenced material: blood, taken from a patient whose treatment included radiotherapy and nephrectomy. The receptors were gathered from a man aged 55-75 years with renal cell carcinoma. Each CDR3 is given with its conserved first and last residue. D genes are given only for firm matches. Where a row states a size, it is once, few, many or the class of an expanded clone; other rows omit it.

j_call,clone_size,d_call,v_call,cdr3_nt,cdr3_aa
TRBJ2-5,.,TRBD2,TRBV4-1,TGCGCCAGCAGCCCAAATTCCGGGACTAGCGGGAGGTCGGAGACCCAGTACTTC,CASSPNSGTSGRSETQYF
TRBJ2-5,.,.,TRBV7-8,TGTGCCAGCAGCCCGAGGACCTGGGAGACCCAGTACTTC,CASSPRTWETQYF
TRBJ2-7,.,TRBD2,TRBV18,TGTGCCAGCTCACCTTCTAGCGGGAGATTCGGAGAGCAGTACTTC,CASSPSSGRFGEQYF
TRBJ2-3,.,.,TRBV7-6,TGTGCCAGCAGCTTAGGCACAGATACGCAGTATTTT,CASSLGTDTQYF
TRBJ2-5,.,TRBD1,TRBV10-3,TGTGCCATCAGCCCGGGGACAGGCCAAGAGACCCAGTACTTC,CAISPGTGQETQYF
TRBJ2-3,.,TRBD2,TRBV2,TGTGCCAGCAGTGCACTAGCGGGACGTGAAGATACGCAGTATTTT,CASSALAGREDTQYF
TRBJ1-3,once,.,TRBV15,TGTGCCACCAGCAGAGATCGCGGGAACTCTGGAAACACCATATATTTT,CATSRDRGNSGNTIYF
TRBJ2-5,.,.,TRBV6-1,TGTGCCAGCAGTGCTAGACTACTCCAAGAGACCCAGTACTTC,CASSARLLQETQYF
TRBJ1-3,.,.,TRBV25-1,TGTGCCAGCAGCTCCGGGGGGGGTGGGAGCGGAAACACCATATATTTT,CASSSGGGGSGNTIYF
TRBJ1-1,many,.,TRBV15,TGTGCCACCAGCAGAGTGGGGAACACTGAAGCTTTCTTT,CATSRVGNTEAFF
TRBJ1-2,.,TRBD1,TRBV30,TGTGCCTGGAGTAAAAGGCGGGACAGCCTCCGTGATGGCTACACCTTC,CAWSKRRDSLRDGYTF
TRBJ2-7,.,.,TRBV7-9,TGTGCCCTCCAGCCGGTCGTTTACCCAAGCTCCTACGAGCAGTACTTC,CALQPVVYPSSYEQYF
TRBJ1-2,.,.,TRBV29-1,TGCAGCTCTAAGGGCCCTGATGGAGGCTACACCTTC,CSSKGPDGGYTF
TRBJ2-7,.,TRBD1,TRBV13,TGTGCCAGCAGCTCCGGGACAGACTACGAGCAGTACTTC,CASSSGTDYEQYF
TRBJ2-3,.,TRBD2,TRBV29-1,TGCAGCGTCCGTAGCGGGAGGTTGGATACGCAGTATTTT,CSVRSGRLDTQYF
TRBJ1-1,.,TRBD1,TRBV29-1,TGCAGCGTCGCCACAGGGGGGGAAACTGAAGCTTTCTTT,CSVATGGETEAFF
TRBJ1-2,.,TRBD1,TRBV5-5,TGTGCCAGCAGCCGACCGGGACAGGGGACGGATGGCTACACCTTC,CASSRPGQGTDGYTF
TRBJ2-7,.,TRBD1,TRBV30,TGTGCCTGGAGTAGGGGACAGTTGGTCTACGAGCAGTACTTC,CAWSRGQLVYEQYF
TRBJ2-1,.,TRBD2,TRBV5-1,TGCGCCAGCAGCTTGGGACTAGCGGGAGGGCGAGGAAATGAGCAGTTCTTC,CASSLGLAGGRGNEQFF
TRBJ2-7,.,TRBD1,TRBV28,TGTGCCAGCAGTGACGGACAGGGGGCGCGATACGAGCAGTACTTC,CASSDGQGARYEQYF
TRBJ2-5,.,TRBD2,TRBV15,TGTGCCACCAGCAGGGGGGGGGTCGAGTCAGAGACCCAGTACTTC,CATSRGGVESETQYF
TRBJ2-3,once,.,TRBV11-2,TGTGCCAGCGGGCGAGGGGGAGCCGCAGATACGCAGTATTTT,CASGRGGAADTQYF
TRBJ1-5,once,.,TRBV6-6,TGTGCCAGCAGGACATGGGGGGGGAACAATCAGCCCCAGCATTTT,CASRTWGGNNQPQHF
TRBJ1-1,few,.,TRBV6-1,TGTGCCAGCAGTGAAGTTGCCGACACTGAAGCTTTCTTT,CASSEVADTEAFF
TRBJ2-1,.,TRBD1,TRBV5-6,TGTGCCAGCAGCTTCGGGACAGGGTATAATGAGCAGTTCTTC,CASSFGTGYNEQFF
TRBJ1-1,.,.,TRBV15,TGTGCCACCAGCGGAGAAAACACTGAAGCTTTCTTT,CATSGENTEAFF
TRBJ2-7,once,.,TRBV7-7,TGTGCCAGCAGCTTAGTGGTATGGGCAAAGCAGTACTTC,CASSLVVWAKQYF
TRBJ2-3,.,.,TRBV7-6,TGTGCCAGCAGCCTGTATGGAGATACGCAGTATTTT,CASSLYGDTQYF
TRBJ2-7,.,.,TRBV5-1,TGCGCCAGCAGCTTGGTTTTAAGCTCCTACGAGCAGTACTTC,CASSLVLSSYEQYF
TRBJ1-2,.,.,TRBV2,TGTGCCAGCGGCCGGGGGGCTAACTATGGCTACACCTTC,CASGRGANYGYTF
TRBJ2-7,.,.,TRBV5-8,TGTGCCAGCAGCCAACTTTCCTACGAGCAGTACTTC,CASSQLSYEQYF
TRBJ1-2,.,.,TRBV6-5,TGTGCCAGCAGTTACAGTCTGGGCTATGGCTACACCTTC,CASSYSLGYGYTF
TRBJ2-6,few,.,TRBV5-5,TGTGCCAGCAGCTTGTGGGGCTCTGGGGCCAACGTCCTGACTTTC,CASSLWGSGANVLTF
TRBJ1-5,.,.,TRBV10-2,TGCGCCAGCACCCAGGTTCAGAGCAATCAGCCCCAGCATTTT,CASTQVQSNQPQHF
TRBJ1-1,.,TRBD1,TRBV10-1,TGCGCCAGCAGCCCGGGACAGGGGGCTTTTGAAGCTTTCTTT,CASSPGQGAFEAFF
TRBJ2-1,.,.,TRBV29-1,TGCAGCTCCTCCCTCGCCGGGATAACGAATGAGCAGTTCTTC,CSSSLAGITNEQFF
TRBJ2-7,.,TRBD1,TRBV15,TGTGCCACCAGCAGAGGAGGGACAGGGCCCGAGCAGTACTTC,CATSRGGTGPEQYF
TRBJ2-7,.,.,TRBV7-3,TGTGCCAGCAGCTTACGTGTAGTCGACGAGCAGTACTTC,CASSLRVVDEQYF
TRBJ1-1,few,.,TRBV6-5,TGTGCCAGCAGTCCCTCCCCAGTTGTGGGCACTGAAGCTTTCTTT,CASSPSPVVGTEAFF
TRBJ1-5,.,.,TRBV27,TGTGCCAGCAGTTTGACACATTATCAGCCCCAGCATTTT,CASSLTHYQPQHF
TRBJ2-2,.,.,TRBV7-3,TGTGCCAGCAGCCCTCCGGGGCCCACCGGGGAGCTGTTTTTT,CASSPPGPTGELFF
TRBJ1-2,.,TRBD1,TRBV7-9,TGTGCCAGCAGCTTAGTAGGGACAGGGGGCTATGGCTACACCTTC,CASSLVGTGGYGYTF
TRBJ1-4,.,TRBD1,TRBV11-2,TGTGCCAGCAGCTTGGACAGGGCAACTAATGAAAAACTGTTTTTT,CASSLDRATNEKLFF
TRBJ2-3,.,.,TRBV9,TGTGCCAGCAGCGTAGGAGGAAGCGGCCCTAGCACAGATACGCAGTATTTT,CASSVGGSGPSTDTQYF
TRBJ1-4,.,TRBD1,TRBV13,TGTGCCAGCAGCTCCATAGACCCGGGACAGGGGCATGCAACTAATGAAAAACTGTTTTTT,CASSSIDPGQGHATNEKLFF
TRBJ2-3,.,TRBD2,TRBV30,TGTGCCTATGCTAGCGGTCCTACCACAGATACGCAGTATTTT,CAYASGPTTDTQYF
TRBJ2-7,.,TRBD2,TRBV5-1,TGCGCCAGCAGCCCACCGACTAGCGGAGCCTACGAGCAGTACTTC,CASSPPTSGAYEQYF
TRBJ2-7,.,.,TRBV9,TGTGCCAGCAGCATCTCCGGGACTCCCGCCTACGAGCAGTACTTC,CASSISGTPAYEQYF
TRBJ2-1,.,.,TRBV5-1,TGCGCCAGCAGCTTGAGGAACAGTGAGCAGTTCTTC,CASSLRNSEQFF
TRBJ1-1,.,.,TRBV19,TGTGCCAGTATGGGGGACGCCACGAACACTGAAGCTTTCTTT,CASMGDATNTEAFF
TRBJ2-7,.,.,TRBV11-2,TGTGCCAGCATCGAGGGGGGCGAGCAGTACTTC,CASIEGGEQYF
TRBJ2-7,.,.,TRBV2,TGTGCCAGCAGTGCAACCAGGGACGAGCAGTACTTC,CASSATRDEQYF
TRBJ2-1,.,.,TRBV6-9,TGTGCCATCCGAGAGACTAGGCAGTTCTTC,CAIRETRQFF
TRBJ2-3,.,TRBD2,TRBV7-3,TGTGCCAGCAGCTACGGGAGGGCGGGCACAGATACGCAGTATTTT,CASSYGRAGTDTQYF
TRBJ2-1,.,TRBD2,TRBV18,TGTGCCAGCTCACCGGCTAGCGGGAGGTGGGATGAGCAGTTCTTC,CASSPASGRWDEQFF